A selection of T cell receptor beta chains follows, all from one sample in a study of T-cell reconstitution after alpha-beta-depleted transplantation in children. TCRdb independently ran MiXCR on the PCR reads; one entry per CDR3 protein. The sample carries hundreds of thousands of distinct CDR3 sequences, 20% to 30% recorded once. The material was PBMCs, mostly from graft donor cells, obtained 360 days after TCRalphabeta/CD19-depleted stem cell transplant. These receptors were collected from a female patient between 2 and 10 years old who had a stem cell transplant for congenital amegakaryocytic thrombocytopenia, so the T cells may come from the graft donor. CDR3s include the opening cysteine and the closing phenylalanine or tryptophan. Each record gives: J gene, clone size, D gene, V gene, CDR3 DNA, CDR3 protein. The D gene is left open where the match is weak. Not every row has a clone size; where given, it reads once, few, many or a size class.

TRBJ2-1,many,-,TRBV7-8,TGTGCCAGCAGCTTATTCGGACAGACCTACAATGAGCAGTTCTTC,CASSLFGQTYNEQFF
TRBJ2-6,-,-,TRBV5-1,TGCGCCAGCACCTTGTTGACAAGTAGTGGGGCCAACGTCCTGACTTTC,CASTLLTSSGANVLTF
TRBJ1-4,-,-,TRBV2,TGTGCCAGCAGTGAAGGTGGCCGAGATGGAAAACTGTTTTTT,CASSEGGRDGKLFF
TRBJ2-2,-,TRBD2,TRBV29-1,TGCAGCGTCGGCCTAGCGGGAGTGAACACCGGGGAGCTGTTTTTT,CSVGLAGVNTGELFF
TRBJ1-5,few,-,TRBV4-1,TGCGCCAGCAGCCAAGATAGTGGGGGCAATCAGCCCCAGCATTTT,CASSQDSGGNQPQHF
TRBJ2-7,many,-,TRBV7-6,TGTGCCAGCAGCTTAGCTCAGGACCTCTCCTACGAGCAGTACTTC,CASSLAQDLSYEQYF
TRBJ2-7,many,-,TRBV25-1,TGTGCCAGCAGTGTGCTGGGAGAGCAGTACTTC,CASSVLGEQYF
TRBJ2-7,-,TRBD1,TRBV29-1,TGCAGCGTTGAAGATCTGGGGGCAGGGGGCGAATACGAGCAGTACTTC,CSVEDLGAGGEYEQYF
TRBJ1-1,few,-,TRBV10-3,TGTGCCATCAGTGAGGGGGTTACTGAAGCTTTCTTT,CAISEGVTEAFF
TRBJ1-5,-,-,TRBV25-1,TGTGCCAGCAGTGTCCGGAGGCAGGATGAGATCGATAGCAATCAGCCCCAGCATTTT,CASSVRRQDEIDSNQPQHF
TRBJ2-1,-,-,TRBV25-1,TGTGCCAGCGAAACGTCCGGGACTTACTATGAGCAGTTCTTC,CASETSGTYYEQFF
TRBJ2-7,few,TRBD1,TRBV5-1,TGCGCCAGCAGCTTGGTCCCAGGGGGAATCGAGCAGTACTTC,CASSLVPGGIEQYF
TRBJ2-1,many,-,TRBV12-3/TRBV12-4,TGTGCCAGCACCGCCCGGGGGTATGAGCAGTTCTTC,CASTARGYEQFF
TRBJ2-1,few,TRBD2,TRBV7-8,TGTGCCAGCAGCCCAGCTAGCGGGGGGGCCATTGAGCAGTTCTTC,CASSPASGGAIEQFF
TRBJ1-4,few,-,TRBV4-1,TGCGCCAGCAGCCAAGGGGTGTGGGAAAAACTGTTTTTT,CASSQGVWEKLFF
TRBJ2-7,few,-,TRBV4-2,TGTGCCAGCAGCCAAGAAGCCCGATCCCTCTACGAGCAGTACTTC,CASSQEARSLYEQYF